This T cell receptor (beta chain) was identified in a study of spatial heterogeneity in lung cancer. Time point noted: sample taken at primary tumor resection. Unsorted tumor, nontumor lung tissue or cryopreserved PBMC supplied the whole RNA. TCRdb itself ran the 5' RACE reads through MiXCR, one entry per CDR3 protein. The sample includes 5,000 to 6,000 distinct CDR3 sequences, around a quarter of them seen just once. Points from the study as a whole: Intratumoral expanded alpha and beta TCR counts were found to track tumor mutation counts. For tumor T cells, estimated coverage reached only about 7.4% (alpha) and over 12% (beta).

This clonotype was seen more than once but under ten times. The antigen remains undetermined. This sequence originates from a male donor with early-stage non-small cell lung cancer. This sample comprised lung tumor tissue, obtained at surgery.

CDR3 DNA sequence: TGTGCCAGCAGCTTAGAGGGGACAGTCAATGAGCAGTTCTTC. This sequence encodes CASSLEGTVNEQFF. The chain couples TRBV7-8 to TRBJ2-1, with TRBD1 matching over 7 bases. After removal of 1 base from V and 6 bases from J, the junction contained 3 bases not matched to a gene. Germline V CDR1 and CDR2: SGHVS, FQNEAQ. CDR3 length equals 14 residues.